This T cell receptor (beta chain) was captured in a study of shared clonotypes between healthy human individuals. TCRdb's table, derived via immunoSEQ multiplex PCR, lists solely in-frame clones and lacks some. The sample has around 1,000,000 clones; roughly 80% are singletons. A remark on this clone: Its antigen is unknown.

Points from the study as a whole: Relative to their counterparts shared across all four donors, non-shared clonotypes exhibited diminished generation probabilities.

The receptor's source is a man between 18 and 29 years old in good health. Some clones in this sample may be carry-over from other donors' samples. The sample taken for sequencing was memory CD4+ T cells from PBMCs. Subset specified: CD45RA-negative fraction.

The CDR3 coding sequence is TGTGCCAGCAGCTTAGACCGGACAGGGGGCTTGGAGACCCAGTACTTC. Its translation: CASSLDRTGGLETQYF. This rearrangement joins TRBV11-2 to TRBJ2-5; 11 bases are shared with TRBD1. The CDR3 totals 16 residues. With V trimmed by 0 bases and J by 5 bases, 5 bases remained unmatched. From germline, CDR1 is SGHAT and CDR2 FQNNGV.